These T cell receptor beta chains were read from a single sample in a study of T cell responses to AZD1222 COVID-19 vaccine. The table came from immunoSEQ multiplex PCR; TCRdb's copy has only in-frame clones and leaves some out. The table lists some 150,000 clones, around nine tenths of them singletons. Sequencing used peripheral blood, obtained on day 0 of AZD1222 vaccination. These receptors were obtained from an adult in good health. Each CDR3 is given with its conserved first and last residue. Each record gives: D gene, V gene, J gene, CDR3 protein. A D gene is named only where the DNA matches it firmly.

D: NA
V: TRBV5-1
J: TRBJ2-7
CDR3: CASSLVTAYEQYF

D: TRBD2
V: TRBV5-1
J: TRBJ2-1
CDR3: CASSLVAGANYNEQFF

D: NA
V: TRBV7-2
J: TRBJ2-5
CDR3: CASSPPGPRETQYF

D: NA
V: TRBV9
J: TRBJ1-1
CDR3: CASSSDRNTEAFF

D: NA
V: TRBV6-1
J: TRBJ1-4
CDR3: CASSENTYVSEKLFF

D: NA
V: TRBV7-6
J: TRBJ2-2
CDR3: CASSSGVTNTGELFF

D: NA
V: TRBV28
J: TRBJ1-2
CDR3: CASSFRVSYGYTF

D: NA
V: TRBV19
J: TRBJ2-1
CDR3: CASRSGAVPLNEQFF

D: TRBD2
V: TRBV25-1
J: TRBJ2-1
CDR3: CASGGLAGLYNEQFF

D: NA
V: TRBV27
J: TRBJ1-1
CDR3: CASSPASTVNTEAFF

D: TRBD2
V: TRBV28
J: TRBJ2-1
CDR3: CASSLTGGTSGSIEQFF

D: NA
V: TRBV19
J: TRBJ1-1
CDR3: CASSIGGVANTEAFF

D: NA
V: TRBV28
J: TRBJ2-1
CDR3: CASSSDIKQFF

D: NA
V: TRBV11-2
J: TRBJ1-4
CDR3: CASSLRDDNEKLFF

D: NA
V: TRBV19
J: TRBJ2-3
CDR3: CASNLRDSTDTQYF

D: TRBD1
V: TRBV12-3/TRBV12-4
J: TRBJ1-2
CDR3: CASSLDRDYGYTF

D: NA
V: TRBV28
J: TRBJ1-6
CDR3: CASRTGVRNNSPLHF

D: TRBD1
V: TRBV18
J: TRBJ1-4
CDR3: CASSPRGQANEKLFF